These T cell receptor beta chains were read from a single sample in a study of blood T cell repertoires in COVID-19. This table comes from immunoSEQ multiplex PCR, and its TCRdb copy is limited to in-frame clones, with some not included. The table lists over 10,000 clones, approximately 80% of them singletons. Material for sequencing was peripheral blood. The receptor set was obtained from a human donor in a cohort sampled during active COVID-19. CDR3s include the opening cysteine and the closing phenylalanine or tryptophan. Fields, in order: V gene, CDR3 protein.

V gene: TRBV14
CDR3 protein: CASSQYHRDRYYNEQFF

V gene: TRBV5-1
CDR3 protein: CASSQQGSSYNSPLHF

V gene: TRBV7-2
CDR3 protein: CASSFRLAATGELFF

V gene: TRBV28
CDR3 protein: CASSTPLGTGDSPLHF

V gene: TRBV29-1
CDR3 protein: CSVAHPRDSHSPSSYNEQFF

V gene: TRBV6-4
CDR3 protein: CASIRQDGYTF

V gene: TRBV7-2
CDR3 protein: CASSLATAGKNIQYF

V gene: TRBV7-8
CDR3 protein: CASSPGQYNEQFF

V gene: TRBV4-2
CDR3 protein: CASSQEISGAYEQYF

V gene: TRBV19
CDR3 protein: CASSIGVYEQYF

V gene: TRBV30
CDR3 protein: CAWTGTANTEAFF

V gene: TRBV7-9
CDR3 protein: CASSPVTTGGLNEQFF

V gene: TRBV28
CDR3 protein: CASSPGHGLAEAFF

V gene: TRBV15
CDR3 protein: CATSRGLAGVTGELFF

V gene: TRBV9
CDR3 protein: CASSVHRGEPYNEQFF

V gene: TRBV28
CDR3 protein: CASSLDGSQDEQFF

V gene: TRBV5-4
CDR3 protein: CASSSTGTDTQYF

V gene: TRBV29-1
CDR3 protein: CSAPRSSETQYF

V gene: TRBV6-2/TRBV6-3
CDR3 protein: CASSRTGDSRILSYEQYF

V gene: TRBV3-1/TRBV3-2
CDR3 protein: CASSQWVGDNVTGELFF

V gene: TRBV6-5
CDR3 protein: CASRTQGEDGYTF

V gene: TRBV5-4
CDR3 protein: CASSLGLAGGPNEQFF

V gene: TRBV20-1
CDR3 protein: CSASRQGNTGELFF

V gene: TRBV5-8
CDR3 protein: CASSHGVSNQPQHF

V gene: TRBV1
CDR3 protein: CTSSQDLAGGPDGVSTDTQYF

V gene: TRBV24-1
CDR3 protein: CATSDWTGSEQFF

V gene: TRBV6-5
CDR3 protein: CASSPINGVIYGYTF

V gene: TRBV5-1
CDR3 protein: CASSIQGNTEAFF

V gene: TRBV5-1
CDR3 protein: CASSLDGVVSTIYF

V gene: TRBV29-1
CDR3 protein: CSVGTSGAYNEQFF

V gene: TRBV10-1
CDR3 protein: CASRIGTGGEQYF

V gene: TRBV28
CDR3 protein: CASSLGQGTNYGYTF

V gene: TRBV28
CDR3 protein: CASSFGGRLRAFF

V gene: TRBV5-1
CDR3 protein: CASGDSPAGEKLFF

V gene: TRBV7-9
CDR3 protein: CASSRTGTGGKVSYNEQFF

V gene: TRBV6-5
CDR3 protein: CASTGGTDTQYF

V gene: TRBV15
CDR3 protein: CATSRERVGYGYTF

V gene: TRBV7-2
CDR3 protein: CASRTTGTGELFF

V gene: TRBV2
CDR3 protein: CASSDPGQGAPYGYTF

V gene: TRBV14
CDR3 protein: CASSKSPGQGWTPLHF

V gene: TRBV10-3
CDR3 protein: CAISEPGGATGELFF

V gene: TRBV20-1
CDR3 protein: CSASRWDSYNEQFF

V gene: TRBV6-5
CDR3 protein: CASSYEPRGYGYTF